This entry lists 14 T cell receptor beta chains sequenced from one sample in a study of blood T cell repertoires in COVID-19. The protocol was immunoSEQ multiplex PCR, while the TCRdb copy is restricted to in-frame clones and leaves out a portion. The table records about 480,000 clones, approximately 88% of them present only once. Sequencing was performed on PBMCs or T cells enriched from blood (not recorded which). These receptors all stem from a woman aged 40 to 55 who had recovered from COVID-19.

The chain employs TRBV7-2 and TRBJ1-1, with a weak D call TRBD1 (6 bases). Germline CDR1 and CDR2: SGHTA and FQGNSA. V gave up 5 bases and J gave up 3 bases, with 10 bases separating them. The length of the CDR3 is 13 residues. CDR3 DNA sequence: TGTGCCAGCAGCAATAACAGGGACACTGAAGCTTTCTTT. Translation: CASSNNRDTEAFF.

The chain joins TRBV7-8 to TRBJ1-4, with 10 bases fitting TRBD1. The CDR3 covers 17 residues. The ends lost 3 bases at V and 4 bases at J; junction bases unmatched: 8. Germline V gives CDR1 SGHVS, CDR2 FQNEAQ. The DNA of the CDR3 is TGTGCCAGCAGCTTGACTCGGACAGGGGGTTTTAATGAAAAACTGTTTTTT. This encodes CASSLTRTGGFNEKLFF. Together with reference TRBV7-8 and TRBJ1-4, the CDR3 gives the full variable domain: GAGVSQSPRYKVAKRGQDVALRCDPISGHVSLFWYQQALGQGPEFLTYFQNEAQLDKSGLPSDRFFAERPEGSVSTLKIQRTQQEDSAVYLCASSLTRTGGFNEKLFFGSGTQLSVL.

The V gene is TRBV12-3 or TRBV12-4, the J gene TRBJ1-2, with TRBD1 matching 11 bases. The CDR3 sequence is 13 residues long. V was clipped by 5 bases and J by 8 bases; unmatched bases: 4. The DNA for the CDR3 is TGTGCCAGCAGTATGGGACAGGGGGACGGCTACACCTTC. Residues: CASSMGQGDGYTF.

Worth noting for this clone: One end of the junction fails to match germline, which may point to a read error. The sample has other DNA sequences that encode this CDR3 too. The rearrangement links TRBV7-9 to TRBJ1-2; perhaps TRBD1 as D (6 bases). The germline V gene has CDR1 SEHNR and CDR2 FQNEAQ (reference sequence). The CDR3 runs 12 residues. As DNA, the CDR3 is TGTGCCAGCAGCTTATCGGGGGGCGGCTATACCTTC. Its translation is CASSLSGGGYTF.

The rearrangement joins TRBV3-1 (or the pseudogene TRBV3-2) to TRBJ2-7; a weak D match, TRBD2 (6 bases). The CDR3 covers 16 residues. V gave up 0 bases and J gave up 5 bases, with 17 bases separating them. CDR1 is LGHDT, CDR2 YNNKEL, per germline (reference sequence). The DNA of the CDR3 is TGTGCCAGCAGCCAAGATCCCGACGGACTAATGGACGAGCAGTACTTC. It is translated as CASSQDPDGLMDEQYF.

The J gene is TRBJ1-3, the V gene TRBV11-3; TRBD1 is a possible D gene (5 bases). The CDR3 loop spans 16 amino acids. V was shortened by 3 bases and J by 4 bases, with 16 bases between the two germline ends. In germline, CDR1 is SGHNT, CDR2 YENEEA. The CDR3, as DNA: TGTGCCAGCAGCTTCTGGTACGGGGGTGGCGGAAACACCATATATTTT. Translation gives CASSFWYGGGGNTIYF.

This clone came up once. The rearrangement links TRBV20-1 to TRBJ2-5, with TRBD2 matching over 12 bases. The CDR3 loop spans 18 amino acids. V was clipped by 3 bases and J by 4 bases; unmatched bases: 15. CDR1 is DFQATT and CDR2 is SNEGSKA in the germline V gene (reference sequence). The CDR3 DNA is TGCAGTGCTAGTTTTCGGACTAGCGGGGTCGTGGGGGGAGAGACCCAGTACTTC. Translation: CSASFRTSGVVGGETQYF.

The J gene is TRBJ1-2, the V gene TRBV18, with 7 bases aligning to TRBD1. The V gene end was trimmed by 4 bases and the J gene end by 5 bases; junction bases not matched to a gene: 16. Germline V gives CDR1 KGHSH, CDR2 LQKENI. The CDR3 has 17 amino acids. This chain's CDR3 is CASSRLSDREARYGYTF. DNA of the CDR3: TGTGCCAGCTCACGGCTGTCTGACAGGGAGGCGCGGTATGGCTACACCTTC. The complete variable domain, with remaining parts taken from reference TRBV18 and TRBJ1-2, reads NAGVMQNPRHLVRRRGQEARLRCSPMKGHSHVYWYRQLPEEGLKFMVYLQKENIIDESGMPKERFSAEFPKEGPSILRIQQVVRGDSAAYFCASSRLSDREARYGYTFGSGTRLTVV.

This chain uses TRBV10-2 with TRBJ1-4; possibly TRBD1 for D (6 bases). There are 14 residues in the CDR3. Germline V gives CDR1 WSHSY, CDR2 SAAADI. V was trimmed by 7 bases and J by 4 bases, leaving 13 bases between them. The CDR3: CASTDRSVNEKLFF. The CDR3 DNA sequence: TGCGCCAGCACCGACAGGTCGGTTAATGAAAAACTGTTTTTT.

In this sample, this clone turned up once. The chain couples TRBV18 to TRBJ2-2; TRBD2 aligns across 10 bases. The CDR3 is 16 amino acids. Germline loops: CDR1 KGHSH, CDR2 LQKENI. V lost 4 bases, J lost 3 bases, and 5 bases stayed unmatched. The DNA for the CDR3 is TGTGCCAGCTCACAACTAGCGGGGAAAGACACCGGGGAGCTGTTTTTT. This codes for CASSQLAGKDTGELFF.

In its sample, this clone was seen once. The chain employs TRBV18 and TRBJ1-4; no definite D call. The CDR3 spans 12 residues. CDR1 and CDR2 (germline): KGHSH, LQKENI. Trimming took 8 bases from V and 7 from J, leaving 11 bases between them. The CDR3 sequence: CASAREVEKLFF. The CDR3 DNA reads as TGTGCCAGCGCCCGGGAGGTTGAAAAACTGTTTTTT.

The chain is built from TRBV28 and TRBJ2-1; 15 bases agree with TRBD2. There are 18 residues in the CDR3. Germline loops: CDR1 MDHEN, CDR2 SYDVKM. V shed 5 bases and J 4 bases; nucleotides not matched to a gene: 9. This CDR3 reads CASSQRTSGRAKYNEQFF. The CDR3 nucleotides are TGTGCCAGCAGTCAGCGGACTAGCGGGAGGGCGAAATACAATGAGCAGTTCTTC.

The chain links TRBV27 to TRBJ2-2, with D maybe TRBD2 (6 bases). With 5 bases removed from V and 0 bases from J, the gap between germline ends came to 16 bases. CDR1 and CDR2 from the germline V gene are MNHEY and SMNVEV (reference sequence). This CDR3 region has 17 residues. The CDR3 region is CASSTTRAGSNTGELFF. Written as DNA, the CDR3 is TGTGCCAGCAGTACCACGCGGGCGGGGTCGAACACCGGGGAGCTGTTTTTT.

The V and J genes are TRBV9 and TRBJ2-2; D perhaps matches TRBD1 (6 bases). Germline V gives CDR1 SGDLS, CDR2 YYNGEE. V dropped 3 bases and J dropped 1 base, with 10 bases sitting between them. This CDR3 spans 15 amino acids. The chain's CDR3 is CASSAQGRNTGELFF. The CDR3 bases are TGTGCCAGCAGCGCCCAGGGGCGGAACACCGGGGAGCTGTTTTTT.